This TCR beta chain was recovered during a study of early T cells in non-severe SARS-CoV-2 infection. Study-wide background: Bulk RNA taken from unsorted whole blood was sequenced, leaving chains unpaired.

A few counts support this clonotype. The CDR3 is 14 residues long. The germline V gene has CDR1 KGHSH and CDR2 LQKENI. V lost 3 bases to trimming and J lost 3 bases, with 8 bases between them. cDNA molecules, individually, were tagged with unique molecular identifiers. TCRdb called the 5' RACE reads again in MiXCR, with one record for every CDR3 protein. The sample lists around 98,000 distinct CDR3 sequences, about 11% seen once, with around 5% in the top ten. The chain carries TRBV18 and TRBJ1-4; unclear D gene. The source is an adult who was a healthcare worker with PCR-confirmed SARS-CoV-2 infection or an uninfected control (not recorded which). The specimen sequenced was whole blood. The CDR3 here is CASSPEGPNEKLFF. The CDR3 region has the DNA TGTGCCAGCTCACCGGAGGGCCCTAATGAAAAACTGTTTTTT.